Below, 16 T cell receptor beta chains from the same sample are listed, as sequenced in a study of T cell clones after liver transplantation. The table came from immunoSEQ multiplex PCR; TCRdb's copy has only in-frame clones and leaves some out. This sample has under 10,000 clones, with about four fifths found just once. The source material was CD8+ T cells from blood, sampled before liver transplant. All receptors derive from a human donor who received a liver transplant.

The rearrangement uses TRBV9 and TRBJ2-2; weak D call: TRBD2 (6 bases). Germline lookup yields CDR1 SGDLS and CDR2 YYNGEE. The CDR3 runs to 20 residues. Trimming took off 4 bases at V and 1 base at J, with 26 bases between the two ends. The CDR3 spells CASSLASRPGSSQNTGELFF. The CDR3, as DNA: TGTGCCAGCAGCCTAGCGAGTAGACCCGGGTCGTCTCAGAACACCGGGGAGCTGTTTTTT.

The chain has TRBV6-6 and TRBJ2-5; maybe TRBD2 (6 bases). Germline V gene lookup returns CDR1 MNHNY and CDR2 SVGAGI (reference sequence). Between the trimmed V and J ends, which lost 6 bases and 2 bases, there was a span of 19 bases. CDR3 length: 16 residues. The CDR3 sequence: CASRPEIGTEQETQYF. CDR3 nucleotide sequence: TGTGCCAGCAGGCCAGAAATAGGGACTGAACAAGAGACCCAGTACTTC.

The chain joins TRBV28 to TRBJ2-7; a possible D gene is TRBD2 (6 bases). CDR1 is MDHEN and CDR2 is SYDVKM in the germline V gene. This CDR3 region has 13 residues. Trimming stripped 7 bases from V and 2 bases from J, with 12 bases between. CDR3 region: CASKLRGTYEQYF. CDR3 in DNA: TGTGCCAGCAAGCTTCGGGGGACCTACGAGCAGTACTTC.

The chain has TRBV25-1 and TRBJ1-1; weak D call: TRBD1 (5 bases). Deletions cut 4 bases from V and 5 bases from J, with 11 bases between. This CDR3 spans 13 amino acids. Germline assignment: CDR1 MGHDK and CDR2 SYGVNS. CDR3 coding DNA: TGTGCCAGCAGTGGGACAAGGTTAACTGAAGCTTTCTTT. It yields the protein CASSGTRLTEAFF.

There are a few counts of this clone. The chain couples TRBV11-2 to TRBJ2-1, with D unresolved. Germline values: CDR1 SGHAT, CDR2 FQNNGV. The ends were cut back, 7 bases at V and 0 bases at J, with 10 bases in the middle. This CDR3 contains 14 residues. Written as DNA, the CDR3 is TGTGCCAGCACCCCGACGGGCTCCTACAATGAGCAGTTCTTC. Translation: CASTPTGSYNEQFF.

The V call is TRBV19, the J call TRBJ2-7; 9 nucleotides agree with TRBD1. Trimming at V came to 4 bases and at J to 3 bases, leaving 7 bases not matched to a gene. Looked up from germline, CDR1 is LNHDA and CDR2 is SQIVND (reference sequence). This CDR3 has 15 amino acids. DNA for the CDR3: TGTGCCAGTAGTACGCCGGGACAGGGCAGCTACGAGCAGTACTTC. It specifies CASSTPGQGSYEQYF.

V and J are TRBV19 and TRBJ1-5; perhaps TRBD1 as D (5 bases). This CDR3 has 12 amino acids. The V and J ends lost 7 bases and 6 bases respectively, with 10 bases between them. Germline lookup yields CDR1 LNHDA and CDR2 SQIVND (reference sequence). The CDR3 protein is CASTGGGQPQHF. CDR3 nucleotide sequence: TGTGCCAGTACCGGGGGGGGTCAGCCCCAGCATTTT.

The CDR3 sequence is CASSPYSGENIQYF. In DNA form, the CDR3 reads TGTGCCAGCAGCCCCTACAGCGGGGAAAACATTCAGTACTTC. The rearrangement joins TRBV13 to TRBJ2-4, with 7 positions matching TRBD2. The CDR3 runs to 14 residues. The V segment lost 5 bases and the J segment 5 bases; nucleotides outside the gene matches: 6. CDR1 and CDR2 from the germline V gene are PRHDT and FYEKMQ (reference sequence).

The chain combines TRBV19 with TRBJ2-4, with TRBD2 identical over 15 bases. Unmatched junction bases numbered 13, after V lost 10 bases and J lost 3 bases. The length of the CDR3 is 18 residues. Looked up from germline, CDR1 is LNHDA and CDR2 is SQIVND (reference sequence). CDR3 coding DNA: TGTGCCACCCGAGGACTAGCGGGGGGGCCGAGTGACAAAAACATTCAGTACTTC. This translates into CATRGLAGGPSDKNIQYF. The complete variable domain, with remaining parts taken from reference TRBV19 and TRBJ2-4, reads DGGITQSPKYLFRKEGQNVTLSCEQNLNHDAMYWYRQDPGQGLRLIYYSQIVNDFQKGDIAEGYSVSREKKESFPLTVTSAQKNPTAFYLCATRGLAGGPSDKNIQYFGAGTRLSVL.

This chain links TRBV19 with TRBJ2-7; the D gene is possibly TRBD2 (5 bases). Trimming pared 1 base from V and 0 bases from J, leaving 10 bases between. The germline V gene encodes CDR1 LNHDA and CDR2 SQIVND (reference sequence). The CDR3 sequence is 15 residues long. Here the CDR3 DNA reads TGTGCCAGTAGTATAGCGGGGTCAAGCTCCTACGAGCAGTACTTC. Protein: CASSIAGSSSYEQYF.

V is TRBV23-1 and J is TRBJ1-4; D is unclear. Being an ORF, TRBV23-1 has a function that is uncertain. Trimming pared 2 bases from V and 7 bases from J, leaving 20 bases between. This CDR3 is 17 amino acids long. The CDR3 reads CASSQAPGRRRVEKLFF. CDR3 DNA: TGCGCCAGCAGTCAAGCCCCCGGGCGGAGGAGGGTTGAAAAACTGTTTTTT.

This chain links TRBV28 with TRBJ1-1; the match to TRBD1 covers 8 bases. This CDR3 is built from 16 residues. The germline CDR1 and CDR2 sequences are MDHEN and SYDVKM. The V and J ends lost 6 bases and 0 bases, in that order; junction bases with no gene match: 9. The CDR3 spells CASSPIAGGLNTEAFF. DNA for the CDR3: TGTGCCAGCAGCCCCATCGCAGGGGGCCTGAACACTGAAGCTTTCTTT.

The CDR3 DNA reads TGTGCCAGTAATTCACCGGCCGGGGAGCTGTTTTTT. As protein: CASNSPAGELFF. V gene TRBV19 combines with J gene TRBJ2-2; D is uncertain. The CDR3 has 12 residues. The V end lost 7 bases, the J end lost 6 bases, and 9 bases lay between the germline ends. Germline assignment: CDR1 LNHDA and CDR2 SQIVND (reference sequence).

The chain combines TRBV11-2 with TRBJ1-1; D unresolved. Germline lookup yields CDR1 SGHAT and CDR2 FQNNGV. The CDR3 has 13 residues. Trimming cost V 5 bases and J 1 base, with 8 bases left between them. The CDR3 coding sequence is TGTGCCAGCAGCCACACAGCGAACACTGAAGCTTTCTTT. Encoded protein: CASSHTANTEAFF.

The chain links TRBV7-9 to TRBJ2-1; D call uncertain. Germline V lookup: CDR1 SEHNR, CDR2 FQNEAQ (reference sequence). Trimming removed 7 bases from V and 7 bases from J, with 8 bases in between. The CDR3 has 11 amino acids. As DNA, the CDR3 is TGTGCCAGCACCCCTCAGAATGAGCAGTTCTTC. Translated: CASTPQNEQFF. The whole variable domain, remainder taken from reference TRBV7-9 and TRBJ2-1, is DTGVSQNPRHKITKRGQNVTFRCDPISEHNRLYWYRQTLGQGPEFLTYFQNEAQLEKSRLLSDRFSAERPKGSFSTLEIQRTEQGDSAMYLCASTPQNEQFFGPGTRLTVL.

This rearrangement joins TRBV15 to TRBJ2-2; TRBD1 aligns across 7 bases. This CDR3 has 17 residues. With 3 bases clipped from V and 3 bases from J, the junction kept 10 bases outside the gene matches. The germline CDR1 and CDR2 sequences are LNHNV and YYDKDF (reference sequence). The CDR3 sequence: CATSSNDVTGDTGELFF. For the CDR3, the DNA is TGTGCCACCAGCAGCAATGATGTAACAGGGGACACCGGGGAGCTGTTTTTT.